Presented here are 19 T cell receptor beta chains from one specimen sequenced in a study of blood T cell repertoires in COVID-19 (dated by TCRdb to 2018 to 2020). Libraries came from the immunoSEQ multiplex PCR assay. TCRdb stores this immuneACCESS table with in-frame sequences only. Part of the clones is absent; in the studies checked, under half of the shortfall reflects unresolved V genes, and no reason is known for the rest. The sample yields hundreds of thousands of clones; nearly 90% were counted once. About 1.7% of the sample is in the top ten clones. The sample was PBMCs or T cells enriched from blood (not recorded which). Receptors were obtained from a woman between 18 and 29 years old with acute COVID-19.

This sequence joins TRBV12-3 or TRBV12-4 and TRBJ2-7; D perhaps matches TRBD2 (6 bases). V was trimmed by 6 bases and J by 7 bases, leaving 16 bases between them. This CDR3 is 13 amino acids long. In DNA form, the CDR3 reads TGTGCCAGCAGCCCCGGGACTCAATCTGAGCAGTACTTC. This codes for CASSPGTQSEQYF.

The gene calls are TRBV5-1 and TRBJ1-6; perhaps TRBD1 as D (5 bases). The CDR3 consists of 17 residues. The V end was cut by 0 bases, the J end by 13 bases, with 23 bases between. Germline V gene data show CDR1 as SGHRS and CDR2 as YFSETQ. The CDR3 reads CASSLVGVGGDQDPLHF. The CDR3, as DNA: TGCGCCAGCAGCTTGGTGGGTGTCGGGGGAGACCAGGACCCCCTCCACTTT.

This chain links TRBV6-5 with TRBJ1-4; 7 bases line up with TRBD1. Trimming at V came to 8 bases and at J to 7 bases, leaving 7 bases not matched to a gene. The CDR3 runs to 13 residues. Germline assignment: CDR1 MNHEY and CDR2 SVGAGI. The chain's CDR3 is CASRSRGIEKLFF. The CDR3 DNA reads TGTGCCAGCCGCAGCAGGGGGATTGAAAAACTGTTTTTT.

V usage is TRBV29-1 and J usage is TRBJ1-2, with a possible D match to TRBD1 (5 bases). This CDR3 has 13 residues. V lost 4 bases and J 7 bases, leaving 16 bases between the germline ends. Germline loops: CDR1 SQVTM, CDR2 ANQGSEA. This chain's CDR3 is CSVGGGEVSGYTF. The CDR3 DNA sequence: TGCAGCGTTGGGGGAGGGGAGGTTTCTGGCTACACCTTC.

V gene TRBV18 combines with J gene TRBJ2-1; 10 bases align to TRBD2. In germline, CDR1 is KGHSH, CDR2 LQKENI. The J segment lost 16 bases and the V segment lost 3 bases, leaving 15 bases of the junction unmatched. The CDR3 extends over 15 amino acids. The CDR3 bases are TGTGCCAGCTCACCTAACGCAGCGGGAGGGCTGTCGAACTTCTTC. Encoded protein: CASSPNAAGGLSNFF. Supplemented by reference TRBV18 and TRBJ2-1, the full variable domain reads NAGVMQNPRHLVRRRGQEARLRCSPMKGHSHVYWYRQLPEEGLKFMVYLQKENIIDESGMPKERFSAEFPKEGPSILRIQQVVRGDSAAYFCASSPNAAGGLSNFFGPGTRLTVL.

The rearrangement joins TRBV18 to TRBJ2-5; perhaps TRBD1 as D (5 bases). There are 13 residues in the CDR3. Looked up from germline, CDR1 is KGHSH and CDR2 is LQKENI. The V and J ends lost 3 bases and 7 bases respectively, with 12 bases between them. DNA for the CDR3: TGTGCCAGCTCACCCCGCAGGGAAGGGACCCAGTACTTC. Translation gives CASSPRREGTQYF.

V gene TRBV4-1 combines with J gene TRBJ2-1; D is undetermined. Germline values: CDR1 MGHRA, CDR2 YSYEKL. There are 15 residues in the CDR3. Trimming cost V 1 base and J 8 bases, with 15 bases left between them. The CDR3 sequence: CASSQGFRLVYEQFF. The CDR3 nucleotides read TGCGCCAGCAGCCAAGGTTTTCGCCTAGTTTATGAGCAGTTCTTC.

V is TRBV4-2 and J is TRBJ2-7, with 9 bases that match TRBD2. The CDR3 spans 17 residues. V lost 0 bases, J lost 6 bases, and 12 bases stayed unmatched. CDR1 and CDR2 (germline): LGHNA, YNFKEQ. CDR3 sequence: CASSQDDAGGPPLEQYF. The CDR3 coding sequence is TGTGCCAGCAGCCAAGACGACGCGGGAGGGCCCCCTCTCGAGCAGTACTTC.

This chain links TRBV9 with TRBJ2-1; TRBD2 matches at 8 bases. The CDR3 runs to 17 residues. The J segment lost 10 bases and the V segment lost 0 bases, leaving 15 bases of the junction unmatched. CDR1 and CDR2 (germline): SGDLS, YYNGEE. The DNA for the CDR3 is TGTGCCAGCAGCGTAGCCGGGGGGGGGAGACTAGCCTCCGAGCAGTTCTTC. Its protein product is CASSVAGGGRLASEQFF.

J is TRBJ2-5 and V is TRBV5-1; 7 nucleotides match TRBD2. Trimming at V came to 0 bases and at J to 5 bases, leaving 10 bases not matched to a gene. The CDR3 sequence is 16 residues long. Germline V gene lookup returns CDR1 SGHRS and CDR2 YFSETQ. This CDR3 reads CASSLDPGLLGETQYF. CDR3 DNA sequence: TGCGCCAGCAGCTTGGACCCGGGACTATTGGGGGAGACCCAGTACTTC.

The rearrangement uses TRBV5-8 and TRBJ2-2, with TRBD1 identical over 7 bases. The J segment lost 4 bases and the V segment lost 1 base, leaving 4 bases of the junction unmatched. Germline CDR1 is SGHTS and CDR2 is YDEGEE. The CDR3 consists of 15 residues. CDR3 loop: CASSLTGVGTGELFF. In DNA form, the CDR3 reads TGTGCCAGCAGCTTGACAGGGGTGGGCACCGGGGAGCTGTTTTTT.

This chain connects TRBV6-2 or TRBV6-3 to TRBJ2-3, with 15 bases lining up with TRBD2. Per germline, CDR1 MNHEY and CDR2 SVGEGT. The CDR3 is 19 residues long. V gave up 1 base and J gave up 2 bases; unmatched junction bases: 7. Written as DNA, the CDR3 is TGTGCCAGCAGTTACTGGGGACTAGCGGGAGGATGGAACACAGATACGCAGTATTTT. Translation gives CASSYWGLAGGWNTDTQYF.

This CDR3 is CASSLAQGPDTQYF. CDR3 nucleotide sequence: TGTGCCAGCAGCTTAGCCCAGGGCCCAGATACGCAGTATTTT. The genes are TRBV7-3 and TRBJ2-3; perhaps TRBD1 as D (5 bases). The germline V gene has CDR1 SGHTA and CDR2 FQGTGA. The CDR3 loop spans 14 amino acids. V was cut by 2 bases and J by 4 bases, with 10 bases left in between.

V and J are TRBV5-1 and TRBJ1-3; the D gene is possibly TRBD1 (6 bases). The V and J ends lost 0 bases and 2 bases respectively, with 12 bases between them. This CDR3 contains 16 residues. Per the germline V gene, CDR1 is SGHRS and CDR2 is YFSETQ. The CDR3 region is CASSLVGTGTGNTIYF. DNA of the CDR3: TGCGCCAGCAGCTTGGTAGGAACAGGGACTGGAAACACCATATATTTT.

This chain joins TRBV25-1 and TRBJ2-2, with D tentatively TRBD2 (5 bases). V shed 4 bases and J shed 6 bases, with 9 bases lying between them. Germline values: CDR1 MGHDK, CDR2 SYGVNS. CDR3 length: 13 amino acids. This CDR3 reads CASSGRWAGELFF. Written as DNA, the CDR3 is TGTGCCAGCAGTGGGAGGTGGGCCGGGGAGCTGTTTTTT.

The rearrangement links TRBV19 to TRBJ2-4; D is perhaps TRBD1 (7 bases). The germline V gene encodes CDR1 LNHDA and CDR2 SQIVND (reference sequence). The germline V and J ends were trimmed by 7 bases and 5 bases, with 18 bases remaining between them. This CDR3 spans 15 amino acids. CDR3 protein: CASKGGQLTQNIQYF. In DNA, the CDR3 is TGTGCCAGTAAGGGGGGACAGCTTACCCAAAACATTCAGTACTTC.

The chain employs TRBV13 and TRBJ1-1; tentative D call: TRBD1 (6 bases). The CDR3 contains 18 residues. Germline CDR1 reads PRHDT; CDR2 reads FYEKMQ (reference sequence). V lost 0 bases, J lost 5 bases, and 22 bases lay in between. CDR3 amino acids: CASSLGGLGGGAPTEAFF. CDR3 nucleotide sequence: TGTGCCAGCAGCTTAGGAGGGCTCGGGGGGGGCGCCCCGACTGAAGCTTTCTTT.

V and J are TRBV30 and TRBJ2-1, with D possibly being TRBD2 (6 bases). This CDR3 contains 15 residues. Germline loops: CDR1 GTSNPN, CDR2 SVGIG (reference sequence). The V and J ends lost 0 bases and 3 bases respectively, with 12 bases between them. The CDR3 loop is CAWSVRGLVYNEQFF. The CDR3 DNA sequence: TGTGCCTGGAGTGTACGGGGACTTGTCTACAATGAGCAGTTCTTC.

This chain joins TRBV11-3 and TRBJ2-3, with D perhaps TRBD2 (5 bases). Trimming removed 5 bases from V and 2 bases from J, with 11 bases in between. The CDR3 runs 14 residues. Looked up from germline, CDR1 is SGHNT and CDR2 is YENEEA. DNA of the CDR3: TGTGCCAGCAGCCCCAGCGGATTCACAGATACGCAGTATTTT. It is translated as CASSPSGFTDTQYF.